Listed here are 19 T cell receptor beta chains from one sample, sequenced in a study of T cell repertoires and leukemia-associated antigens. TCRdb redid the calling of the 5' RACE reads with MiXCR, one entry per CDR3 protein. The table shows roughly 12,000 distinct CDR3 sequences, with 42% occurring only once. Their antigens are not known. Source material: CD3+ T cells sorted from blood and cultured. Receptor source: a female donor in good health.

As regards this clonotype: This likely comes from a read error, as the CDR3 has no conserved phenylalanine or tryptophan at its end. The limits of the CDR3 on the DNA are not certain, so only TCRdb's listed CDR3 is given. This chain joins TRBV7-6 and TRBJ2-5; the tabulated D call, TRBD2, remains unverified against the DNA. Both ends counted, the CDR3 spans 14 residues. CDR1 and CDR2 (germline): SGHVS, FNYEAQ. CDR3 residues: CASSTQGREETQHS.

There are many counts of this clonotype. The chain employs TRBV28 and TRBJ1-5; TRBD1 might be the D (6 bases). This CDR3 comprises 14 residues. Trimming left V 5 bases short and J 5 bases short, with 13 bases between. The germline V gene encodes CDR1 MDHEN and CDR2 SYDVKM. The CDR3 loop is CASSQYREHQPQHF. For the CDR3, the DNA is TGTGCCAGCAGTCAATACAGGGAGCATCAGCCCCAGCATTTT.

The chain is built from TRBV7-8 and TRBJ2-5, with 7 positions matching TRBD2. CDR3 size: 15 residues. The V and J ends lost 5 bases and 1 base, in that order; junction bases with no gene match: 7. Germline loops: CDR1 SGHVS, CDR2 FQNEAQ. CDR3 protein: CASSPRQRGQETQYF. CDR3 nucleotides: TGTGCCAGCAGCCCCCGCCAGCGGGGCCAAGAGACCCAGTACTTC.

This clonotype was seen a handful of times. The J gene is TRBJ1-2, the V gene TRBV29-1; tentative D call: TRBD1 (5 bases). V was shortened by 3 bases and J by 8 bases, with 7 bases between the two germline ends. Germline CDR1 and CDR2: SQVTM and ANQGSEA. The CDR3 contains 10 residues. The CDR3 DNA sequence: TGCAGCGTTGAGGAGGGGGGCTACACCTTC. It is translated as CSVEEGGYTF.

Relative to its sample, this clonotype is medium-sized. The gene calls are TRBV3-1 and TRBJ2-1, with 10 bases that match TRBD2. This CDR3 has 16 amino acids. Germline loops: CDR1 LGHDT, CDR2 YNNKEL (reference sequence). Trimming removed 4 bases from V and 8 bases from J; junction bases left unmatched: 11. The DNA for the CDR3 is TGTGCCAGCAGCCGCCCGTCAGCGGGAGGGCATCATGAGCAGTTCTTC. As protein: CASSRPSAGGHHEQFF.

This clonotype ranks as medium-sized (0.01 to 0.1%). This chain uses TRBV5-1 with TRBJ1-1; unclear D gene. Trimming stripped 3 bases from V and 0 bases from J, with 9 bases between. This CDR3 has 14 amino acids. Germline values: CDR1 SGHRS, CDR2 YFSETQ. CDR3 DNA: TGCGCCAGCAGCTCGGCAACCATGAACACTGAAGCTTTCTTT. This translates into CASSSATMNTEAFF.

This clonotype was seen more than once but under ten times. The chain uses TRBV20-1 and TRBJ1-3; TRBD1 might be the D (5 bases). The CDR3 loop spans 13 amino acids. Germline-derived CDR1 and CDR2 are DFQATT and SNEGSKA (reference sequence). With 6 bases removed from V and 4 bases from J, the gap between germline ends came to 13 bases. CDR3 sequence: CSARTLEGNTIYF. Here the CDR3 DNA reads TGCAGTGCAAGGACACTGGAGGGAAACACCATATATTTT.

This rearrangement joins TRBV20-1 to TRBJ2-5; D not resolved. CDR1 DFQATT and CDR2 SNEGSKA come from the germline V gene (reference sequence). The V end was cut by 0 bases, the J end by 0 bases, with 8 bases between. This CDR3 is built from 14 residues. CDR3 coding DNA: TGCAGTGCTAGAGATGTTAGCTACCAAGAGACCCAGTACTTC. Encoded protein: CSARDVSYQETQYF.

This clonotype has ten or more counts. The V call is TRBV7-2, the J call TRBJ2-4; TRBD2 might be the D (6 bases). CDR3 size: 17 residues. The germline V gene has CDR1 SGHTA and CDR2 FQGNSA. Trimming removed 6 bases from V and 0 bases from J, with 18 bases in between. This CDR3 reads CASSLRRAGLAKNIQYF. Written as DNA, the CDR3 is TGTGCCAGCAGTCTCCGGAGGGCCGGCCTAGCCAAAAACATTCAGTACTTC.

The rearrangement uses TRBV7-2 and TRBJ2-3, with 10 bases aligning to TRBD2. Germline V lookup: CDR1 SGHTA, CDR2 FQGNSA. The CDR3 has 17 amino acids. The ends lost 5 bases at V and 4 bases at J; junction bases unmatched: 12. The CDR3 sequence is CASSPRIAGGSADTQYF. CDR3 in DNA: TGTGCCAGCAGCCCCCGAATAGCGGGAGGTTCGGCAGATACGCAGTATTTT.

J is TRBJ2-1 and V is TRBV5-1; the D is unclear. Germline V gene data show CDR1 as SGHRS and CDR2 as YFSETQ. Trimming shortened V by 0 bases and J by 0 bases, and 7 bases separated the two germline ends. The CDR3 is 15 amino acids. CDR3 amino acids: CASSLGASSYNEQFF. In DNA form, the CDR3 reads TGCGCCAGCAGCTTGGGTGCAAGCTCCTACAATGAGCAGTTCTTC.

This clonotype is deemed medium-sized (0.01 to 0.1%). The chain is built from TRBV12-3 or TRBV12-4 and TRBJ2-2; D unclear. Trimming took 5 bases from V and 0 from J, leaving 13 bases between them. The CDR3 consists of 16 residues. The CDR3 sequence: CASSLSTTTNTGELFF. Written as DNA, the CDR3 is TGTGCCAGCAGTCTATCGACAACTACGAACACCGGGGAGCTGTTTTTT.

In this sample, this clonotype turned up once. The chain is built from TRBV20-1 and TRBJ2-7; 12 bases line up with TRBD2. The V gene's germline CDR1 is DFQATT and CDR2 SNEGSKA (reference sequence). The CDR3 is 14 amino acids. J gave up 7 bases and V 6 bases, and 10 bases lay outside the gene matches. In DNA, the CDR3 is TGCAGTGCCACCACTAGCGGGAGGAACCATGAGCAGTACTTC. Its protein is CSATTSGRNHEQYF.

Remarks on this clonotype: A read error is likely, as this CDR3 ends without the conserved phenylalanine or tryptophan. This sequence joins TRBV2 and TRBJ2-1; D may correspond to TRBD1 or TRBD2 (6 bases each). Germline values: CDR1 SNHLY, CDR2 FYNNEI. The CDR3 has 14 residues. CDR3 sequence: CTSRRQEGHNEQFL. The CDR3, as DNA: TGTACCAGCAGAAGACAGGAGGGGCACAATGAGCAGTTCCTC.

Notes on this clonotype: Its ends do not fully match the called genes, so a read error is possible. The chain carries TRBV4-3 and TRBJ2-1; 8 bases are a match to TRBD2. The CDR3 is 13 amino acids. Germline CDR1 is LGHNA and CDR2 is YSLEER. In DNA, the CDR3 is TGCGCCAGCAGCCCGACCTGGCGGGAGGAGCAGCCCTTC. Encoded protein: CASSPTWREEQPF.

Notes on this clonotype: The junction differs from germline at one of its ends, possibly a read error. The rearrangement links TRBV7-3 to TRBJ1-1; D is perhaps TRBD1 (5 bases). Germline loops: CDR1 SGHTA, CDR2 FQGTGA. The CDR3 sequence is 13 residues long. The DNA of the CDR3 is TGTGCCGGCAGCTTTAGCAGGGACACTGAAGCTTTCTTT. Its translation: CAGSFSRDTEAFF.

This clonotype was seen repeatedly, ten times or more. This rearrangement joins TRBV6-2 or TRBV6-3 to TRBJ2-1, with 8 nucleotides matching TRBD2. The germline V gene encodes CDR1 MNHEY and CDR2 SVGEGT. V gave up 4 bases and J gave up 1 base; unmatched junction bases: 0. This CDR3 is built from 14 residues. This CDR3 is CASSSSGSYNEQFF. CDR3 coding DNA: TGTGCCAGCAGTTCTAGCGGGTCCTACAATGAGCAGTTCTTC.

As to this clonotype: This sequence may be a read error, since a much larger clone differs from it by one base. The chain uses TRBV4-3 and TRBJ2-1; no reliable D call. The ends were cut back, 4 bases at V and 0 bases at J, with 13 bases in the middle. Germline V gene data show CDR1 as LGHNA and CDR2 as YSLEER. This CDR3 has 16 residues. The CDR3 region has the DNA TGCGCCAGCAGCCGACTCGGCACCGGCTCCTACAATGAGCAGTTCTTC. This encodes CASSRLGTGSYNEQFF.

This chain uses TRBV20-1 with TRBJ2-2, with 9 nucleotides matching TRBD2. This CDR3 is built from 15 residues. Trimming at V came to 6 bases and at J to 2 bases, leaving 7 bases not matched to a gene. Germline assignment: CDR1 DFQATT and CDR2 SNEGSKA (reference sequence). The CDR3 spells CSARRGRANTGELFF. CDR3 nucleotides: TGCAGTGCCAGACGCGGGAGGGCTAACACCGGGGAGCTGTTTTTT.